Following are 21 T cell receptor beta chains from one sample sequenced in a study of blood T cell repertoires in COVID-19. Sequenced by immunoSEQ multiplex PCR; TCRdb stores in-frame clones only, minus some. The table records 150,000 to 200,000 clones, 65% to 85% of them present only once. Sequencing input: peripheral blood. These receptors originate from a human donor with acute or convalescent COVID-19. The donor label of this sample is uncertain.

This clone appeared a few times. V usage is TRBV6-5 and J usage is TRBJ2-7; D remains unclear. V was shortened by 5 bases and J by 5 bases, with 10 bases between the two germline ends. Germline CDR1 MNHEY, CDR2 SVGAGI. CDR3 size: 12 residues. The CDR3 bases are TGTGCCAGCAGTCCGATTGAGGACGAGCAGTACTTC. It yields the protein CASSPIEDEQYF.

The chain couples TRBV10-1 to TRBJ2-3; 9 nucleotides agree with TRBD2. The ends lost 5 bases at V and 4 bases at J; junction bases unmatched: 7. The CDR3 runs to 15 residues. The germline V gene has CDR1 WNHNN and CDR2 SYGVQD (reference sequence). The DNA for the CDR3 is TGCGCCAGCAGTTCGGTGGGACTAGCCCCAGATACGCAGTATTTT. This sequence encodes CASSSVGLAPDTQYF.

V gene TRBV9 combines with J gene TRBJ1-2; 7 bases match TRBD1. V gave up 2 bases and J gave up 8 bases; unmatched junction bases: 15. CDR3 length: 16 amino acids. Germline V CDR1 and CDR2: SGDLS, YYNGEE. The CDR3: CASSVEGQGGPGGYTF. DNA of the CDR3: TGTGCCAGCAGCGTCGAGGGTCAGGGGGGCCCCGGAGGCTACACCTTC.

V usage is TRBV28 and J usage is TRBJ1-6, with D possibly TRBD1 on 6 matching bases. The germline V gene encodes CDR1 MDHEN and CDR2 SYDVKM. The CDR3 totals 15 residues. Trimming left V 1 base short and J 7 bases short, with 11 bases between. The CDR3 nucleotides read TGTGCCAGCAGTTTATTAAGGGGGGGCAATTCACCCCTCCACTTT. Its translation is CASSLLRGGNSPLHF.

CDR3 loop: CASTPPGKENYGYTF. The CDR3 DNA reads TGTGCCAGCACTCCCCCGGGGAAGGAAAACTATGGCTACACCTTC. The chain joins TRBV28 to TRBJ1-2; the D is unclear. The germline gives CDR1 MDHEN, CDR2 SYDVKM. Trimming cost V 7 bases and J 2 bases, with 17 bases left between them. The CDR3 runs 15 residues.

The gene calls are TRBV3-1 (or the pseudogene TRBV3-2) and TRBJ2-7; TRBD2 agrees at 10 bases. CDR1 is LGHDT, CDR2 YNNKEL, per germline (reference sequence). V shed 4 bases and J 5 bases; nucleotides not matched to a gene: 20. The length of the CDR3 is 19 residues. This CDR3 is CASSPKSGALAGERNEQYF. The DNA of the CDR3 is TGTGCCAGCAGCCCCAAGTCCGGGGCCCTAGCGGGAGAAAGGAACGAGCAGTACTTC.

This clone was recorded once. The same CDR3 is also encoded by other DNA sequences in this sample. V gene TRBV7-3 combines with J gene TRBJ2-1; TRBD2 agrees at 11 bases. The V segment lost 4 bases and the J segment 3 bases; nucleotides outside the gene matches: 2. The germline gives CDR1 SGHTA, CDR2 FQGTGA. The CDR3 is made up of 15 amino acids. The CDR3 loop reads CASSSTSGGYNEQFF. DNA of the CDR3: TGTGCCAGCAGCTCTACTAGCGGGGGCTACAATGAGCAGTTCTTC.

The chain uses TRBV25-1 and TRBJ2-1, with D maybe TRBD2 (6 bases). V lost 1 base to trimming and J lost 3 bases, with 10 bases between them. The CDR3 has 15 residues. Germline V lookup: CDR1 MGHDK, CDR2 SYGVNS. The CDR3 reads CASSELKGGYNEQFF. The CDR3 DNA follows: TGTGCCAGCAGTGAATTGAAGGGAGGCTACAATGAGCAGTTCTTC.

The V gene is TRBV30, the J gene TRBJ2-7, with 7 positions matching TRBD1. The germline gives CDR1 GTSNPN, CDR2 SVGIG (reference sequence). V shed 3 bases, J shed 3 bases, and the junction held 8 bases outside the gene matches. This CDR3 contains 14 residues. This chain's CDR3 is CAWSSGAGGYEQYF. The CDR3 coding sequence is TGTGCCTGGAGCTCCGGGGCAGGGGGCTACGAGCAGTACTTC.

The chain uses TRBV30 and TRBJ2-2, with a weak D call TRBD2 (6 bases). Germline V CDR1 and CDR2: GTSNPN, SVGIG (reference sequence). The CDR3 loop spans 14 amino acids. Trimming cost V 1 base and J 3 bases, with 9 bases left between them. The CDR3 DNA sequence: TGTGCCTGGAGTGCGGGACTGTACACCGGGGAGCTGTTTTTT. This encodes CAWSAGLYTGELFF.

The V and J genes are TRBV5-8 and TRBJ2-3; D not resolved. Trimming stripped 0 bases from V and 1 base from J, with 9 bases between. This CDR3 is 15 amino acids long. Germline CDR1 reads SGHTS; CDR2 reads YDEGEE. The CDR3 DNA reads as TGTGCCAGCAGCTTGGGACAACCGGGCACAGATACGCAGTATTTT. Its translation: CASSLGQPGTDTQYF. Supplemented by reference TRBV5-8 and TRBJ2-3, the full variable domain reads EAGVTQSPTHLIKTRGQQATLRCSPISGHTSVYWYQQALGLGLQFLLWYDEGEERNRGNFPPRFSGRQFPNYSSELNVNALELEDSALYLCASSLGQPGTDTQYFGPGTRLTVL.

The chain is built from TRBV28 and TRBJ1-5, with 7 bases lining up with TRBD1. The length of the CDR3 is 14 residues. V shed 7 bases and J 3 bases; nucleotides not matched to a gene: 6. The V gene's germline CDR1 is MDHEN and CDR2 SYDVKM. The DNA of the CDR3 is TGTGCCAGCAACTCAGGGGGGTTCAATCAGCCCCAGCATTTT. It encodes CASNSGGFNQPQHF.

The CDR3 spells CASSPREKGEQYF. CDR3 sequence (DNA): TGTGCCAGCAGCCCCCGGGAAAAAGGGGAGCAGTACTTC. This chain links TRBV21-1 with TRBJ2-7; the DNA was not used to check the table's D call, TRBD2. TRBV21-1 is given as a pseudogene. CDR3 length equals 13 residues.

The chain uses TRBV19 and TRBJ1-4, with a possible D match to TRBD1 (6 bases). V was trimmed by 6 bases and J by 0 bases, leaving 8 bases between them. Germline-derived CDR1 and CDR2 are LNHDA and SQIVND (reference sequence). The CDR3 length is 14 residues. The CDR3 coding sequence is TGTGCCAGTAGGACAGGACCAACTAATGAAAAACTGTTTTTT. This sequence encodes CASRTGPTNEKLFF.

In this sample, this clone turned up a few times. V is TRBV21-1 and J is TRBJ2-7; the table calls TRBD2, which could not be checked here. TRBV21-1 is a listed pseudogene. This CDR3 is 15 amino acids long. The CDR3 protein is CASTQRKLAASEQYF. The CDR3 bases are TGTGCCAGCACTCAACGTAAACTAGCGGCCAGCGAGCAGTACTTC.

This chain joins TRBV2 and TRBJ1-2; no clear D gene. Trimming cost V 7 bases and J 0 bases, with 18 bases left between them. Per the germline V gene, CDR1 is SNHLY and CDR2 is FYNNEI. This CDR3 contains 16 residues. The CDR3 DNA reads TGTGCCAGCAAGCCCCGAACAGCTTCTTCTAACTATGGCTACACCTTC. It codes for CASKPRTASSNYGYTF.

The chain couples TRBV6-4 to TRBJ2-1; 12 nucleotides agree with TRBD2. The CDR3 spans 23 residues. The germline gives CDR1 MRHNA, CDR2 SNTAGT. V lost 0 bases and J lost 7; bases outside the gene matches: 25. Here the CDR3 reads CASSDSKALAGGLRGWGRNEQFF. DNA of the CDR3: TGTGCCAGCAGTGACTCAAAGGCACTAGCGGGAGGACTAAGGGGATGGGGTAGGAATGAGCAGTTCTTC.

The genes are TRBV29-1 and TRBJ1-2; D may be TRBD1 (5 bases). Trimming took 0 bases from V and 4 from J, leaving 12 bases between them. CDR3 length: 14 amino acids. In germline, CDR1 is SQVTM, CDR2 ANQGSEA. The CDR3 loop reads CSVEDQGAGYGYTF. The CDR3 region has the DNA TGCAGCGTTGAAGATCAAGGGGCTGGCTATGGCTACACCTTC.

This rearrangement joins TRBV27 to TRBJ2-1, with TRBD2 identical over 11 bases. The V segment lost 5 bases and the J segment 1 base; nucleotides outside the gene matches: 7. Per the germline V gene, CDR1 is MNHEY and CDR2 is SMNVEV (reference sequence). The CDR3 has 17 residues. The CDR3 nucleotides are TGTGCCAGCAGTCAAGCAACTAGCGGGGGTTCCTACAATGAGCAGTTCTTC. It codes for CASSQATSGGSYNEQFF.

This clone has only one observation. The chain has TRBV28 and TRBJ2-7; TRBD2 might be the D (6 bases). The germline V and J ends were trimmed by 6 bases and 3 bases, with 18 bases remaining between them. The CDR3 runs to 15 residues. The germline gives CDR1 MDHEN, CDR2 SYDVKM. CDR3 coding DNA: TGTGCCAGCAGCCCCCGGGGCCAGGGAGGCTACGAGCAGTACTTC. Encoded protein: CASSPRGQGGYEQYF. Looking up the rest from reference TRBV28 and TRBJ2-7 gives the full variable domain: DVKVTQSSRYLVKRTGEKVFLECVQDMDHENMFWYRQDPGLGLRLIYFSYDVKMKEKGDIPEGYSVSREKKERFSLILESASTNQTSMYLCASSPRGQGGYEQYFGPGTRLTVT.

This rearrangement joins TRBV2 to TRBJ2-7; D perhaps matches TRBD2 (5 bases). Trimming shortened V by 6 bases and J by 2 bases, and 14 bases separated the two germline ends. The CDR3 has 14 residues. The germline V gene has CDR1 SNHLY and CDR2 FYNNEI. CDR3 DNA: TGTGCCAGCAGGGACGCAACGACTACCTACGAGCAGTACTTC. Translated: CASRDATTTYEQYF. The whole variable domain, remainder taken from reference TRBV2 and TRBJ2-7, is EPEVTQTPSHQVTQMGQEVILRCVPISNHLYFYWYRQILGQKVEFLVSFYNNEISEKSEIFDDQFSVERPDGSNFTLKIRSTKLEDSAMYFCASRDATTTYEQYFGPGTRLTVT.